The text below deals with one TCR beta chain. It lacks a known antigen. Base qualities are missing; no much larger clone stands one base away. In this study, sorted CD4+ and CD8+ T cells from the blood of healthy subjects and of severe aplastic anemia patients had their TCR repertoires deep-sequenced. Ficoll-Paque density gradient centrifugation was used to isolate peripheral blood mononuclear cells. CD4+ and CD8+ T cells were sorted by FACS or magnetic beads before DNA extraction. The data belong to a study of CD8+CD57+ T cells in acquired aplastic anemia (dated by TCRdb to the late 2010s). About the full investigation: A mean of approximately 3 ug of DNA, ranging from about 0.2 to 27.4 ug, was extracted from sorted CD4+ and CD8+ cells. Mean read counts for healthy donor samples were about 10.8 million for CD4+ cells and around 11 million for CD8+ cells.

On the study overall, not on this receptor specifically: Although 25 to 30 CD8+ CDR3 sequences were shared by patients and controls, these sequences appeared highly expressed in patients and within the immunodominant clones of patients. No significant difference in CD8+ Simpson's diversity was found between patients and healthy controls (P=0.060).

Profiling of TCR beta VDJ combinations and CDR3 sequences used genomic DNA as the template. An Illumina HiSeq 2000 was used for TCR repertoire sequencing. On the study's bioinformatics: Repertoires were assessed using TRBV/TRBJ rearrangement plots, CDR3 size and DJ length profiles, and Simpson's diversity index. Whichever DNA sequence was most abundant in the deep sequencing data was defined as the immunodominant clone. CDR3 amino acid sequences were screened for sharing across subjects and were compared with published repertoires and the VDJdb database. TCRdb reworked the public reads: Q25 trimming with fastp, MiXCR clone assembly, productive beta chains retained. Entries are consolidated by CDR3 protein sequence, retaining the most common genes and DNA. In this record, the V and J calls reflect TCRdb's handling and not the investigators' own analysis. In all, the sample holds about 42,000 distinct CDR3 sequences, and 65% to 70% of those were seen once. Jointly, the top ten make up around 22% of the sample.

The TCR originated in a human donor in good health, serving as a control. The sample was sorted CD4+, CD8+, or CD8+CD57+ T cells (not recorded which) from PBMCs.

The DNA sequence is as follows: TGTGCCAGCAGTTTACAGGCGGGGGGCCCCACAGATACGCAGTATTTT. Its protein is CASSLQAGGPTDTQYF. Recombination joined TRBV12-3 or TRBV12-4 with TRBJ2-3, with 8 bases aligning to TRBD2. V has 2 bases trimmed and J has 2 bases trimmed; junction bases matching no gene number 6. Measured from the cysteine to the phenylalanine, the CDR3 is 16 residues long. The DNA shown is the 48-base CDR3, in frame from base 1.